This TCR beta chain was recovered during a study of OX40 agonist ivuxolimab in advanced cancers. Germline V gene sequence: CDR1 SGHRS, CDR2 YFSETQ. The CDR3 covers 14 residues. V was pared by 0 bases and J by 5 bases, with 11 bases between. The method was immunoSEQ multiplex PCR; TCRdb's version includes in-frame clones alone and lacks a portion of them. Of around 80,000 clones listed, roughly 91% are singletons. The sequence came from an adult with an advanced solid tumor such as melanoma, head and neck, liver or kidney cancer. The V gene is TRBV5-1, the J gene TRBJ2-5; D unresolved. The specimen was CD4+ or CD8+ T cells sorted from blood, collected in a trial of the OX40 agonist ivuxolimab. Here the CDR3 reads CASSLVPLSETQYF. The CDR3 DNA is TGCGCCAGCAGCTTGGTCCCATTATCGGAGACCCAGTACTTC.